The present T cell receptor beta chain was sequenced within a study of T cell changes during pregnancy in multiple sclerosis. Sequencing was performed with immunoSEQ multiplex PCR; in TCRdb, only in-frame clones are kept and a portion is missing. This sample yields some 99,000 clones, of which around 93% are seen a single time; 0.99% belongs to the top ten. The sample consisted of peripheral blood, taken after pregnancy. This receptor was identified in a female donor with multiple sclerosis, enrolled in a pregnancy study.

CDR3 sequence reads: CASSRLAGARYNEQFF. The DNA for the CDR3 is TGTGCCAGCAGCAGACTAGCGGGAGCTAGGTACAATGAGCAGTTCTTC. The chain combines TRBV11-2 with TRBJ2-1; 12 bases match TRBD2. In germline, CDR1 is SGHAT, CDR2 FQNNGV. There are 16 residues in the CDR3. Trimming cost V 5 bases and J 4 bases; bases outside gene matches: 6.